This TCR beta chain was sequenced during a study of blood T cell repertoires in COVID-19 (TCRdb year 2020). Concerning the study at large: Collaborator samples came from the United States, Italy and Spain and covered acute and convalescent phases of COVID-19. Where HLA class I and class II types were available, the types were taken from metadata supplied by the sample provider, not from assay-based typing. The material from the prospective study consisted of cDNA or gDNA derived from T cells, B-cell-depleted T cells, or PBMCs. The dataset comprised deeply sampled blood TCRbeta repertoires from subjects exposed to, actively infected with, or recovered from COVID-19. Nearly every sample came with metadata listing a de-identified subject ID, COVID-19 status, age in years and sex. The samples were drawn from two sources: the first 160 participants of the ongoing ImmuneRACE study, and 1,000 to 1,500 subjects contributed by 6 global collaborators. A freely available public database, intended as a resource for researchers studying the immune response to SARS-CoV-2, is where the repertoires were released.

Comment on this clone: The target of this receptor is not known. There are no base qualities to consult, and no much larger clone falls within one base.

Overall study outcomes, separate from this receptor: Clinical and demographic metadata were provided uncurated, with the amount varying by source and participant.

The immunoSEQ Assay, a bias-controlled multiplex PCR, was used to amplify TCRbeta CDR3 regions from genomic DNA. The authors' analysis ran thus. The number of nucleated cells in each sample was estimated from the amplification of reference gene primers within the assay. To quantify the absolute abundance of each unique TCRbeta CDR3 rearrangement, sequence reads were collapsed and filtered. For each sample, productive Simpson clonality was calculated as the square root of Simpson's diversity index across productive rearrangements. TCRdb re-hosts the immuneACCESS table, in-frame sequences only. Its copies lack some clones; in the studies checked, an unresolved V gene accounts for under half of them, and the cause for the rest is not known. The DNA gave D and trimming, while V, J and clone size come from that table. This sample is represented by over 200,000 clones; approximately 82% of them were singletons. Of the sample, roughly 5.7% is held by the ten largest clones.

Whole blood was collected in K2EDTA tubes by collaborating institutions according to the institutions' own protocols. For TCRbeta analysis, collaborator samples were shipped as frozen whole blood, as isolated PBMCs, or as DNA extracted from either sample type. V is pared back by 3 bases and J by 2 bases, with 21 bases lying between the germline termini. According to the germline V gene (reference sequence), CDR1 reads SEHNR and CDR2 reads FQNEAQ. The CDR3, cysteine through phenylalanine, is 18 amino acids long. Of all the DNA, just the CDR3 is kept, 54 bases in frame from base 1. This TCR came from a man older than 75 with acute or convalescent COVID-19. The material sequenced was peripheral blood. The V and J genes are TRBV7-9 and TRBJ2-3; TRBD2 is a weak D gene call, 6 bases matching. Here is the DNA: TGTGCCAGCAGCTTCGGCGGGATCGCCCGATACACCACAGATACGCAGTATTTT. Its translation is CASSFGGIARYTTDTQYF.